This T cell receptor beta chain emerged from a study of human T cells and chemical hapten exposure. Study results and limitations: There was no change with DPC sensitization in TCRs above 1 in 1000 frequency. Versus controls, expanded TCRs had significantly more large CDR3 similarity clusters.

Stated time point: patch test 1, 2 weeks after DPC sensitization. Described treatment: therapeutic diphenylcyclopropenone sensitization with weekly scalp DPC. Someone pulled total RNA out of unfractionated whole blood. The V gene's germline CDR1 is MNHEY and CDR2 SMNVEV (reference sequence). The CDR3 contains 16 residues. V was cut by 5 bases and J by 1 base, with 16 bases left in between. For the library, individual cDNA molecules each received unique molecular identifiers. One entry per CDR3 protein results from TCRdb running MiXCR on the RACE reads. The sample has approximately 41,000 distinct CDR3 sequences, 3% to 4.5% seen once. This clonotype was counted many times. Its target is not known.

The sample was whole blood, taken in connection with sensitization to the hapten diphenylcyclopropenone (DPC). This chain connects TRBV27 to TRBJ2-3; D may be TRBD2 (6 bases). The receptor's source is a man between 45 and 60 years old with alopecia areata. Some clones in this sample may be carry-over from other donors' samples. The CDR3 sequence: CASSRRAPSGTDTQYF. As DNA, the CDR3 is TGTGCCAGCAGTCGTAGGGCTCCTAGCGGCACAGATACGCAGTATTTT.